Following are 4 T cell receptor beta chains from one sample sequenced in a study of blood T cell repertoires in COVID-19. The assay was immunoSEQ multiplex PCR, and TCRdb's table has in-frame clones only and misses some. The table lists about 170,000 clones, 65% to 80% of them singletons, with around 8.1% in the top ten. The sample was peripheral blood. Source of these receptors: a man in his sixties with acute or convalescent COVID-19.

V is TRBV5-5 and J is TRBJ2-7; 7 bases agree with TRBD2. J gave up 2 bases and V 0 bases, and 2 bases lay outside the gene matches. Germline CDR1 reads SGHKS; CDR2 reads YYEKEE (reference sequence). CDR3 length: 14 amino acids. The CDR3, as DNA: TGTGCCAGCAGCTTGGAAAGCGGGGCCTACGAGCAGTACTTC. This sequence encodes CASSLESGAYEQYF.

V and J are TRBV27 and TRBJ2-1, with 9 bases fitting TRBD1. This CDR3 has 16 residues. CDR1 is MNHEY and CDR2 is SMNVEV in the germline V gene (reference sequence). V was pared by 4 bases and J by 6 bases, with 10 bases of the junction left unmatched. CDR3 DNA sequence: TGTGCCAGCAGTTCCACCGGGACAGGGATGTTCAATGAGCAGTTCTTC. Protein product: CASSSTGTGMFNEQFF.

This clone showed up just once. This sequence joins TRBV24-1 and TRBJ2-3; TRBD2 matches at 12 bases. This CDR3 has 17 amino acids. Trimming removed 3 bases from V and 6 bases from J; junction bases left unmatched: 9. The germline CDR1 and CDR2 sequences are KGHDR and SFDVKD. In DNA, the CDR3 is TGTGCCACCAGTGATCAGGCTAGCGGGGGGGCCTCCGATACGCAGTATTTT. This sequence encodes CATSDQASGGASDTQYF.

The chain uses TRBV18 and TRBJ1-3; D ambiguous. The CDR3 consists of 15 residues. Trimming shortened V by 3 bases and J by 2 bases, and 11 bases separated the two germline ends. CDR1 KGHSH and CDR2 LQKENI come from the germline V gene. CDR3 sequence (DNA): TGTGCCAGCTCACCGGCGGCGGCGCCTGGAAACACCATATATTTT. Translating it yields CASSPAAAPGNTIYF.